A selection of T cell receptor beta chains follows, all from one sample in a study of T-cell memory formation after mild COVID-19. One entry per CDR3 protein results from TCRdb running MiXCR on the 5' RACE reads. The sample carries around 300,000 distinct CDR3 sequences, about an eighth recorded once. The sequenced sample consisted of PBMCs or a T cell subset sorted from them (not recorded which). Receptor source: a man aged 18 to 30 who had mild COVID-19 (a few samples of this study predate the infection). Cell type and time point are not known. The CDR3 runs from the conserved cysteine through the conserved F or W. Each record gives: J gene, D gene, V gene, clone size, CDR3 DNA, CDR3 protein. D genes are given only for firm matches. Clone size is shown for a subset of rows, as once, few, many or a class of expanded clone.

>TRBJ2-1|NA|TRBV9|NA
TGTGCCAGCAGCGTAGAAGGGGTGGGGAATGAGCAGTTCTTC
CASSVEGVGNEQFF
>TRBJ2-4|TRBD1|TRBV7-2|NA
TGTGCCAGCAGGGGAGAGGGGGCAGGCAAAAACATTCAGTACTTC
CASRGEGAGKNIQYF
>TRBJ2-1|NA|TRBV10-3|NA
TGTGCCATCAGTGAGTCGAAGCGTGGCTTTGAGCAGTTCTTC
CAISESKRGFEQFF
>TRBJ2-1|TRBD2|TRBV4-3|many
TGCGCCAGCAGCCAAGATTCCAGCGGGGGGTACAATGAGCAGTTCTTC
CASSQDSSGGYNEQFF
>TRBJ2-3|TRBD2|TRBV20-1|NA
TGCAGTGCTAGAGTGGTCGGGGGGACCCGCACAGATACGCAGTATTTT
CSARVVGGTRTDTQYF
>TRBJ2-5|TRBD1|TRBV7-8|few
TGTGCCAGCAGCATTCGACAGGGTCAAGAGACCCAGTACTTC
CASSIRQGQETQYF
>TRBJ2-1|NA|TRBV11-2|NA
TGTGCCAGCAGCTTAATGCGGAATGAGCAGTTCTTC
CASSLMRNEQFF
>TRBJ2-3|TRBD1|TRBV9|few
TGTGCCAGCAGCGTAGACCCGCCCCAGGGGGCTAGGGATACGCAGTATTTT
CASSVDPPQGARDTQYF
>TRBJ2-3|TRBD2|TRBV20-1|few
TGCAGTGCCGTCGGGTCGGGGGGGGCCCAAGATACGCAGTATTTT
CSAVGSGGAQDTQYF
>TRBJ2-5|NA|TRBV2|few
TGTGCCAGCAGTGAAGCGCTTATTGCGGACCAAGAGACCCAGTACTTC
CASSEALIADQETQYF
>TRBJ2-2|NA|TRBV7-2|few
TGTGCCAGCAGCTTAGGGATTTTAACCGGGGAGCTGTTTTTT
CASSLGILTGELFF
>TRBJ2-1|NA|TRBV4-3|few
TGCGCCAGCAGCCAAGATATGGATATGGGTGAGCAGTTCTTC
CASSQDMDMGEQFF
>TRBJ1-2|NA|TRBV3-1|many
TGTGCCAGCAGCCAGGGGAATGGCGGCTACACCTTC
CASSQGNGGYTF
>TRBJ1-2|TRBD1|TRBV7-2|few
TGTGCCAGCAGCGCGGGACAGGATTTAGGCTACACCTTC
CASSAGQDLGYTF
>TRBJ1-5|NA|TRBV19|NA
TGTGCCAGTAGCGAATATTCGTCCCAGCATTTT
CASSEYSSQHF
>TRBJ2-1|TRBD1|TRBV6-6|many
TGTGCCAGCAGCGACAGGGTTTTCCTCAATGAGCAGTTCTTC
CASSDRVFLNEQFF
>TRBJ2-7|NA|TRBV5-1|NA
TGCGCCAGCAGCTTGGGCGGGGAGCCTTCCTACGAGCAGTACTTC
CASSLGGEPSYEQYF
>TRBJ2-2|TRBD1|TRBV5-1|NA
TGCGCCAGCAGCTGGCGGACAGGATTAACCGGGGAGCTGTTTTTT
CASSWRTGLTGELFF
>TRBJ1-5|NA|TRBV7-2|NA
TGTGCCAGCAGCTTACCCGGATTTAATCAGCCCCAGCATTTT
CASSLPGFNQPQHF
>TRBJ2-3|NA|TRBV29-1|many
TGCAGCGTCGAGGAGGCGGACAGGAGGGGAGATACGCAGTATTTT
CSVEEADRRGDTQYF
>TRBJ1-1|NA|TRBV3-1|NA
TGTGCCAGCAGCCCGACTCGGGGTGGGTCTGAAGCTTTCTTT
CASSPTRGGSEAFF
>TRBJ2-5|TRBD2|TRBV24-1|NA
TGTGCCACCGGAGCTGCGGGGGGTTCACGAGAAGAGACCCAGTACTTC
CATGAAGGSREETQYF
>TRBJ1-2|TRBD1|TRBV12-3/TRBV12-4|NA
TGTGCCAGCAGCCTTCAGGGGGATGTTTTCTATGGCTACACCTTC
CASSLQGDVFYGYTF
>TRBJ2-1|NA|TRBV9|many
TGTGCCAGCAGCCCCCGACTGGGAACTCGGCATGAGCAGTTCTTC
CASSPRLGTRHEQFF
>TRBJ2-5|NA|TRBV5-4|NA
TGTGCCAGCAGCCCCGGGACAAACCAAGAGACCCAGTACTTC
CASSPGTNQETQYF
>TRBJ2-1|NA|TRBV5-4|NA
TGTGCCAGCAGCTTGGGCATGGGGGAGCCCCAATATGAGCAGTTCTTC
CASSLGMGEPQYEQFF
>TRBJ2-7|TRBD1|TRBV5-1|NA
TGCGCCAGCAGCGCCCGGGACAGGAACTACGAGCAGTACTTC
CASSARDRNYEQYF
>TRBJ2-2|NA|TRBV9|few
TGTGCCAGCAGCGTAACCCCCATTCCTGACACCGGGGAGCTGTTTTTT
CASSVTPIPDTGELFF
>TRBJ1-1|NA|TRBV28|NA
TGTGCCAGCAGTGCCCTCCGTGAAGCTTTCTTT
CASSALREAFF
>TRBJ2-7|NA|TRBV6-5|few
TGTGCCAGCAGTTACTCTCGAGGGCAGTACGAGCAGTACTTC
CASSYSRGQYEQYF
>TRBJ1-2|NA|TRBV24-1|NA
TGTGCCACCAGTGATTTAGAGGTTGGCTACACCTTC
CATSDLEVGYTF
>TRBJ1-4|NA|TRBV7-9|NA
TGTGCCAGCAGCCACGCCCCTGGTCCGGGTAATGAAAAACTGTTTTTT
CASSHAPGPGNEKLFF
>TRBJ2-3|NA|TRBV24-1|few
TGTGCCACACGACAGTCAAGCACAGATACGCAGTATTTT
CATRQSSTDTQYF
>TRBJ2-7|TRBD1|TRBV10-1|few
TGCGCCAGCAGTGACCCAGGACAGGGCAGGGACGAGCAGTACTTC
CASSDPGQGRDEQYF
>TRBJ2-2|TRBD1|TRBV5-1|many
TGCGCCAGCAGCTTGGACAGGGGGTTAACCACCGGGGAGCTGTTTTTT
CASSLDRGLTTGELFF